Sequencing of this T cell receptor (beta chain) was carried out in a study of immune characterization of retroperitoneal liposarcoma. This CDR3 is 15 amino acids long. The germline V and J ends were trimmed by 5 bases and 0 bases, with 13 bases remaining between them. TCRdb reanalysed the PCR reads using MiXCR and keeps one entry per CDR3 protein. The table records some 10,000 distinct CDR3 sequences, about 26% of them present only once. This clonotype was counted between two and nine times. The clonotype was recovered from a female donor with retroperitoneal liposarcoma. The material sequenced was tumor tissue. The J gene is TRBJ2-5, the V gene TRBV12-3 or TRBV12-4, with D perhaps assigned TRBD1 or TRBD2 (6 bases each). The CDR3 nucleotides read TGTGCCAGCAGTCGCGGGACAATGTACCAAGAGACCCAGTACTTC. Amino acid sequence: CASSRGTMYQETQYF.